A selection of T cell receptor beta chains follows, all from one sample in a study of cytomegalovirus exposure and HLA in healthy donors. The data were produced by immunoSEQ multiplex PCR, yet TCRdb's version contains in-frame clones alone and is incomplete. The data hold tens of thousands of clones, with approximately 70% observed a single time. The sequenced material came from PBMCs. The receptors here all came from a man between 25 and 39 years old in good health and CMV-seronegative. CDR3s include the opening cysteine and the closing phenylalanine or tryptophan. D genes are given only for firm matches. Some rows mark clone size as missing; the rest say once, few, many or name a class of expanded clone.

clone size: few; D gene: -; J gene: TRBJ2-1; V gene: TRBV5-1; CDR3 protein: CASSTTGAPTYNEQFF; CDR3 DNA: TGCGCCAGCAGCACAACAGGCGCACCCACCTACAATGAGCAGTTCTTC
clone size: -; D gene: TRBD2; J gene: TRBJ2-7; V gene: TRBV2; CDR3 protein: CASNTGGMGAYEQYF; CDR3 DNA: TGTGCCAGCAATACGGGGGGAATGGGGGCCTACGAGCAGTACTTC
clone size: -; D gene: TRBD1; J gene: TRBJ1-1; V gene: TRBV5-1; CDR3 protein: CASSWGTGFTEAFF; CDR3 DNA: TGCGCCAGCAGCTGGGGGACAGGGTTCACTGAAGCTTTCTTT
clone size: -; D gene: -; J gene: TRBJ2-2; V gene: TRBV2; CDR3 protein: CASRPRPLLELTGELFF; CDR3 DNA: TGTGCCAGCAGGCCCCGTCCCTTGTTAGAACTCACCGGGGAGCTGTTTTTT
clone size: -; D gene: TRBD1; J gene: TRBJ2-7; V gene: TRBV29-1; CDR3 protein: CSVLSIYRGRNEQYF; CDR3 DNA: TGCAGCGTCCTGTCAATTTACAGGGGGCGGAACGAGCAGTACTTC
clone size: -; D gene: TRBD2; J gene: TRBJ2-1; V gene: TRBV7-8; CDR3 protein: CASSPPRGLANNEQFF; CDR3 DNA: TGTGCCAGCAGCCCACCTCGGGGACTAGCCAACAATGAGCAGTTCTTC
clone size: few; D gene: -; J gene: TRBJ2-6; V gene: TRBV5-4; CDR3 protein: CASSPRFDSGANVLTF; CDR3 DNA: TGTGCCAGCAGCCCGAGGTTCGATTCTGGGGCCAACGTCCTGACTTTC
clone size: few; D gene: TRBD2; J gene: TRBJ2-7; V gene: TRBV19; CDR3 protein: CASSDRTSGVYEQYF; CDR3 DNA: TGTGCCAGTAGTGACAGGACTAGCGGGGTCTACGAGCAGTACTTC
clone size: -; D gene: TRBD2; J gene: TRBJ2-3; V gene: TRBV4-1; CDR3 protein: CASSFPTSGDTDTQYF; CDR3 DNA: TGCGCCAGCAGCTTTCCTACTAGCGGAGACACAGATACGCAGTATTTT
clone size: -; D gene: -; J gene: TRBJ1-2; V gene: TRBV29-1; CDR3 protein: CSVDRGTYGYTF; CDR3 DNA: TGCAGCGTTGATAGGGGGACCTATGGCTACACCTTC
clone size: -; D gene: TRBD1; J gene: TRBJ1-2; V gene: TRBV6-5; CDR3 protein: CASSVGQNYGYTF; CDR3 DNA: TGTGCCAGCAGTGTGGGACAGAACTATGGCTACACCTTC
clone size: medium-sized; D gene: -; J gene: TRBJ2-3; V gene: TRBV6-4; CDR3 protein: CASSDGTSTDTQYF; CDR3 DNA: TGTGCCAGCAGTGATGGGACTAGCACAGATACGCAGTATTTT
clone size: few; D gene: TRBD1; J gene: TRBJ2-5; V gene: TRBV2; CDR3 protein: CASENRGLGGETQYF; CDR3 DNA: TGTGCCAGCGAAAACAGGGGATTAGGAGGAGAGACCCAGTACTTC
clone size: -; D gene: TRBD2; J gene: TRBJ2-7; V gene: TRBV6-1; CDR3 protein: CASSENPSGSYEQYF; CDR3 DNA: TGTGCCAGCAGTGAAAACCCTAGCGGGTCCTACGAGCAGTACTTC
clone size: -; D gene: -; J gene: TRBJ1-1; V gene: TRBV18; CDR3 protein: CASSPGGYEAFF; CDR3 DNA: TGTGCCAGCTCACCCGGAGGATACGAAGCTTTCTTT
clone size: -; D gene: TRBD1; J gene: TRBJ2-5; V gene: TRBV10-3; CDR3 protein: CAISPGQGGDGTQYF; CDR3 DNA: TGTGCCATCAGTCCGGGACAGGGGGGAGACGGGACCCAGTACTTC
clone size: -; D gene: -; J gene: TRBJ2-3; V gene: TRBV25-1; CDR3 protein: CASSEGDLSTDTQYF; CDR3 DNA: TGTGCCAGCAGTGAGGGAGACCTTAGCACAGATACGCAGTATTTT
clone size: -; D gene: -; J gene: TRBJ2-7; V gene: TRBV7-6; CDR3 protein: CASSPWGQGYEQYF; CDR3 DNA: TGTGCCAGCAGCCCGTGGGGGCAGGGCTACGAGCAGTACTTC
clone size: -; D gene: TRBD2; J gene: TRBJ2-7; V gene: TRBV11-2; CDR3 protein: CASSRAGGRSYEQYF; CDR3 DNA: TGTGCCAGCAGCCGAGCGGGAGGGCGGTCCTACGAGCAGTACTTC
clone size: few; D gene: -; J gene: TRBJ1-4; V gene: TRBV7-6; CDR3 protein: CASSLTSGRPGEKLFF; CDR3 DNA: TGTGCCAGCAGCCTGACGAGTGGGAGGCCGGGTGAAAAACTGTTTTTT
clone size: -; D gene: -; J gene: TRBJ1-2; V gene: TRBV6-5; CDR3 protein: CASSRGRGGGYTF; CDR3 DNA: TGTGCCAGCAGTCGAGGTCGTGGCGGTGGCTACACCTTC
clone size: -; D gene: -; J gene: TRBJ2-2; V gene: TRBV5-1; CDR3 protein: CASSLGRANTGELFF; CDR3 DNA: TGCGCCAGCAGCTTGGGGCGGGCGAACACCGGGGAGCTGTTTTTT
clone size: -; D gene: -; J gene: TRBJ1-1; V gene: TRBV27; CDR3 protein: CASSYLQGEAFF; CDR3 DNA: TGTGCCAGCAGCTACCTACAGGGTGAAGCTTTCTTT
clone size: -; D gene: -; J gene: TRBJ1-3; V gene: TRBV9; CDR3 protein: CASSVVAGGNTIYF; CDR3 DNA: TGTGCCAGCAGCGTAGTAGCCGGGGGAAACACCATATATTTT
clone size: once; D gene: -; J gene: TRBJ2-2; V gene: TRBV6-5; CDR3 protein: CASSPLLADTGELFF; CDR3 DNA: TGTGCCAGCAGCCCCCTGTTAGCGGACACCGGGGAGCTGTTTTTT
clone size: -; D gene: -; J gene: TRBJ2-2; V gene: TRBV4-1; CDR3 protein: CASSQDRAGTGELFF; CDR3 DNA: TGCGCCAGCAGCCAAGATCGAGCGGGCACCGGGGAGCTGTTTTTT
clone size: -; D gene: TRBD1; J gene: TRBJ1-2; V gene: TRBV27; CDR3 protein: CASSGDSVNYGYTF; CDR3 DNA: TGTGCCAGCAGTGGGGACAGCGTGAACTATGGCTACACCTTC
clone size: -; D gene: TRBD1; J gene: TRBJ1-1; V gene: TRBV29-1; CDR3 protein: CSVVGLTGLTEAFF; CDR3 DNA: TGCAGCGTTGTGGGTTTGACAGGGCTCACTGAAGCTTTCTTT
clone size: -; D gene: -; J gene: TRBJ2-7; V gene: TRBV9; CDR3 protein: CASSAVSGTYEQYF; CDR3 DNA: TGTGCCAGCAGCGCCGTTAGCGGTACCTACGAGCAGTACTTC
clone size: few; D gene: -; J gene: TRBJ2-7; V gene: TRBV6-6; CDR3 protein: CASSYSMAPGEQYF; CDR3 DNA: TGTGCCAGCAGTTACTCGATGGCCCCGGGCGAGCAGTACTTC
clone size: -; D gene: TRBD1; J gene: TRBJ2-2; V gene: TRBV7-9; CDR3 protein: CASSLARDRASPNTGELFF; CDR3 DNA: TGTGCCAGCAGCTTAGCGCGTGACAGGGCATCCCCGAACACCGGGGAGCTGTTTTTT
clone size: -; D gene: -; J gene: TRBJ1-5; V gene: TRBV5-6; CDR3 protein: CASSGGGNQPQHF; CDR3 DNA: TGTGCCAGCAGCGGGGGGGGCAATCAGCCCCAGCATTTT
clone size: -; D gene: -; J gene: TRBJ2-3; V gene: TRBV30; CDR3 protein: CAWSGLLASTDTQYF; CDR3 DNA: TGTGCCTGGAGTGGACTACTAGCCAGCACAGATACGCAGTATTTT
clone size: once; D gene: -; J gene: TRBJ2-3; V gene: TRBV9; CDR3 protein: CASNWDSSTDTQYF; CDR3 DNA: TGTGCCAGCAACTGGGACTCTTCCACAGATACGCAGTATTTT
clone size: -; D gene: -; J gene: TRBJ2-2; V gene: TRBV10-2; CDR3 protein: CASSDPGTGELFF; CDR3 DNA: TGCGCCAGCAGTGATCCAGGCACCGGGGAGCTGTTTTTT
clone size: few; D gene: -; J gene: TRBJ1-5; V gene: TRBV13; CDR3 protein: CASSLSGQPQHF; CDR3 DNA: TGTGCCAGCAGCTTATCGGGTCAGCCCCAGCATTTT